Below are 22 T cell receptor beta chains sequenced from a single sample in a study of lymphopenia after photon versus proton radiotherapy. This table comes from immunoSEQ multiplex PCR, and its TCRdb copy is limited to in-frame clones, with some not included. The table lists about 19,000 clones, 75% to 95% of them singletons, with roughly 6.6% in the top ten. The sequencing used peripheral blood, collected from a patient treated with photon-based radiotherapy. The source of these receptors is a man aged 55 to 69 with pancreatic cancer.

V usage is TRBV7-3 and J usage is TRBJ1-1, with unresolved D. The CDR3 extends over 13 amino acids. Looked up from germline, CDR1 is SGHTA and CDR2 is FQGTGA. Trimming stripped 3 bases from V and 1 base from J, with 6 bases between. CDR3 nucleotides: TGTGCCAGCAGCTTTACAGCGAACACTGAAGCTTTCTTT. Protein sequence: CASSFTANTEAFF.

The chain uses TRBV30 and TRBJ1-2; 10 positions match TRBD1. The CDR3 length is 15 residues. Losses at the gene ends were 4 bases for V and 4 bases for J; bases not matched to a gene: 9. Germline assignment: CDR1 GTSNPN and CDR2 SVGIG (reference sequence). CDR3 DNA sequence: TGTGCCTGGAACCCCCCGCGGACAGGGGGCTATGGCTACACCTTC. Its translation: CAWNPPRTGGYGYTF.

The CDR3 region is CASSSDREGLTQYF. The CDR3 DNA reads as TGTGCCAGCAGCTCCGATCGGGAGGGGCTGACCCAGTACTTC. The chain is built from TRBV11-2 and TRBJ2-5; 8 bases match TRBD2. The CDR3 is 14 amino acids. Germline V gene lookup returns CDR1 SGHAT and CDR2 FQNNGV. V was clipped by 4 bases and J by 7 bases; unmatched bases: 8.

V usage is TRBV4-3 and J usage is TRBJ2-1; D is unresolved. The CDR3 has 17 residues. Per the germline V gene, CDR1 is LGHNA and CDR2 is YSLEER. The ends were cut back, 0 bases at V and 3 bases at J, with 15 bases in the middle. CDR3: CASSQDDTGSYYNEQFF. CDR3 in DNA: TGCGCCAGCAGCCAAGATGACACCGGTTCTTACTACAATGAGCAGTTCTTC.

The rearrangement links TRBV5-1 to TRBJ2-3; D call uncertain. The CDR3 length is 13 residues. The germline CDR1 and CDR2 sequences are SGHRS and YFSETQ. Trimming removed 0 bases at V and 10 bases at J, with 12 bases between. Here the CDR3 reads CASSLAGQSPQYF. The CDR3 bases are TGCGCCAGCAGCTTGGCCGGGCAGAGCCCGCAGTATTTT. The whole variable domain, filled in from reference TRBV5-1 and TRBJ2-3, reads KAGVTQTPRYLIKTRGQQVTLSCSPISGHRSVSWYQQTPGQGLQFLFEYFSETQRNKGNFPGRFSGRQFSNSRSEMNVSTLELGDSALYLCASSLAGQSPQYFGPGTRLTVL.

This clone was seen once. As DNA, the CDR3 is TGTGCCAGCGGTCGCAGCTCTGGAAACACCATATATTTT. As protein: CASGRSSGNTIYF. This chain connects TRBV6-5 to TRBJ1-3; D remains ambiguous. V lost 8 bases and J lost 0, with 8 bases in between. There are 13 residues in the CDR3. Looked up from germline, CDR1 is MNHEY and CDR2 is SVGAGI.

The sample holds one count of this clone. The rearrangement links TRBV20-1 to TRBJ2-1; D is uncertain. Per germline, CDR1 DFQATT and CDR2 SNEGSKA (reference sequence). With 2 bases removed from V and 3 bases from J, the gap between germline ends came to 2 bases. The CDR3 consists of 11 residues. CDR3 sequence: CSARRYNEQFF. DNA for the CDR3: TGCAGTGCTAGACGCTACAATGAGCAGTTCTTC.

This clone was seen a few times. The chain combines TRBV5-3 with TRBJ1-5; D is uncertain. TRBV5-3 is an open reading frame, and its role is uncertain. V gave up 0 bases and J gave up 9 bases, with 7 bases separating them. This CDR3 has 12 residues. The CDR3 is CARSLARRPQHF. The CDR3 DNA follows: TGTGCCAGAAGCTTGGCGCGGAGGCCCCAGCATTTT.

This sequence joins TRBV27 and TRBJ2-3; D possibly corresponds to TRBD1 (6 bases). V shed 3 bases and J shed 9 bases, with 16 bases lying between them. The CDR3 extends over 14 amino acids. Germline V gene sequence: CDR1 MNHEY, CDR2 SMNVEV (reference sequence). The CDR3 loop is CASSFVSRDTTQYF. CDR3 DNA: TGTGCCAGCAGTTTCGTGAGCCGGGACACCACGCAGTATTTT.

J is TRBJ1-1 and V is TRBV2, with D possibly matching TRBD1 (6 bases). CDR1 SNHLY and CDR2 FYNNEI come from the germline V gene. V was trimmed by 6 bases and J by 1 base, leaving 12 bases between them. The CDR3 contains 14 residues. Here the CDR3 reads CASRSSGQNTEAFF. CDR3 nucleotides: TGTGCCAGCAGATCTTCGGGACAGAACACTGAAGCTTTCTTT.

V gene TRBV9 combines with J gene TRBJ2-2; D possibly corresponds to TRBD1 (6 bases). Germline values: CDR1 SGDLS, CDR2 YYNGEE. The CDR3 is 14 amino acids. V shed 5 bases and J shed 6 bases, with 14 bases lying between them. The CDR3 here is CASSSTGLPGELFF. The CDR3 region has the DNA TGTGCCAGCAGTTCGACAGGTCTCCCCGGGGAGCTGTTTTTT.

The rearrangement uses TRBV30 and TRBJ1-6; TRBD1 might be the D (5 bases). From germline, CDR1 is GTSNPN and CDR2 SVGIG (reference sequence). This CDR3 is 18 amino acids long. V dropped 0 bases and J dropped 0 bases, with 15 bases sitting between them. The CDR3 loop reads CAWSVERARGSYNSPLHF. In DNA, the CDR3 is TGTGCCTGGAGTGTAGAGAGGGCGAGGGGCTCCTATAATTCACCCCTCCACTTT.

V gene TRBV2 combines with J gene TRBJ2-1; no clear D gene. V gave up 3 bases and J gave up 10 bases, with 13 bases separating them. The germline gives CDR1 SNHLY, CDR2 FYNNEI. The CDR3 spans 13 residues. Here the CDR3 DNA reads TGTGCCAGCAGTGAGTCATCAGTTCGGGAGCAGTTCTTC. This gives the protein CASSESSVREQFF. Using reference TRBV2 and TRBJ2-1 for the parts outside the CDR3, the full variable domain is EPEVTQTPSHQVTQMGQEVILRCVPISNHLYFYWYRQILGQKVEFLVSFYNNEISEKSEIFDDQFSVERPDGSNFTLKIRSTKLEDSAMYFCASSESSVREQFFGPGTRLTVL.

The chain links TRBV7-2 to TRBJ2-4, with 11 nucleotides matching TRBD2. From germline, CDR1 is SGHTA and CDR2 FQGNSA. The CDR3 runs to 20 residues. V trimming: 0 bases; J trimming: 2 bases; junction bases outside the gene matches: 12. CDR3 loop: CASSLAGLAGGLRPKNIQYF. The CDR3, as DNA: TGTGCCAGCAGCTTAGCGGGCCTAGCGGGGGGTCTTCGTCCCAAAAACATTCAGTACTTC.

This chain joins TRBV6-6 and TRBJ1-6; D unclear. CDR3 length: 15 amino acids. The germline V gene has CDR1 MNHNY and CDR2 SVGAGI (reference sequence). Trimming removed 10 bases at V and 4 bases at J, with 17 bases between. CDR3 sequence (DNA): TGTGCCACCAACCCTTCGGTTTCGTATAATTCACCCCTCCACTTT. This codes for CATNPSVSYNSPLHF.

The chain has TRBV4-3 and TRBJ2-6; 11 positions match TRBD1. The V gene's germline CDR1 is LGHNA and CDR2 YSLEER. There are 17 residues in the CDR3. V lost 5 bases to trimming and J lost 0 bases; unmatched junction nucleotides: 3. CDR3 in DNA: TGCGCCAGCAGCACCGGGACAGGGGGCTCTGGGGCCAACGTCCTGACTTTC. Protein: CASSTGTGGSGANVLTF.

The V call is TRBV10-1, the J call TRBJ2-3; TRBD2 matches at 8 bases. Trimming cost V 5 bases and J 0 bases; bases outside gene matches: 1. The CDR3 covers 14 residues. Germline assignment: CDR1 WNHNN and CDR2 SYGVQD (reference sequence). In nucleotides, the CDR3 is TGCGCCAGCAGTCGGGGGGGGAGCACAGATACGCAGTATTTT. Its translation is CASSRGGSTDTQYF.

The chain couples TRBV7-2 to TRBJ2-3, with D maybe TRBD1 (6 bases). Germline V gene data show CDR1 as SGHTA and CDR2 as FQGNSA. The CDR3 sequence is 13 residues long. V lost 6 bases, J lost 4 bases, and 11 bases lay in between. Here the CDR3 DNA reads TGTGCCAGCAGGCCAACAGGGCCAGATACGCAGTATTTT. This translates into CASRPTGPDTQYF.

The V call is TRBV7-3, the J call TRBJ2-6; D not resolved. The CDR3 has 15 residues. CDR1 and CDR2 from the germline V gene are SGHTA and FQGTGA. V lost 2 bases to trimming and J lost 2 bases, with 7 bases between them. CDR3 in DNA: TGTGCCAGCAGCTTAGGAAATCCTGGGGCCAACGTCCTGACTTTC. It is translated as CASSLGNPGANVLTF.

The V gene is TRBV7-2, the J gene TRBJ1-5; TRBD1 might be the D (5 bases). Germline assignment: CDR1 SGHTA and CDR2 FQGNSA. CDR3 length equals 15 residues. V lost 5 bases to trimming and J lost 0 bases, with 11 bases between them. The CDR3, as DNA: TGTGCCAGCAGCGTTACAGGTAATAGCAATCAGCCCCAGCATTTT. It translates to CASSVTGNSNQPQHF.

The CDR3 protein is CATSRARDYYNEQFF. Here the CDR3 DNA reads TGTGCCACCAGCAGAGCTCGGGACTACTACAATGAGCAGTTCTTC. The rearrangement links TRBV15 to TRBJ2-1; TRBD2 aligns across 7 bases. The J segment lost 3 bases and the V segment lost 1 base, leaving 3 bases of the junction unmatched. This CDR3 contains 15 residues. Germline V lookup: CDR1 LNHNV, CDR2 YYDKDF (reference sequence).

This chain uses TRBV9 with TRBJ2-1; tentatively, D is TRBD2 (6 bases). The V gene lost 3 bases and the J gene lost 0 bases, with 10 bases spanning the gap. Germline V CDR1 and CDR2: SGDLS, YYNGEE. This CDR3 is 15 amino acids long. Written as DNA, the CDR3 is TGTGCCAGCAGCGGGGACTTGAGCTCCTACAATGAGCAGTTCTTC. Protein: CASSGDLSSYNEQFF. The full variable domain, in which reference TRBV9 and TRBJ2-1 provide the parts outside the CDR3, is DSGVTQTPKHLITATGQRVTLRCSPRSGDLSVYWYQQSLDQGLQFLIQYYNGEERAKGNILERFSAQQFPDLHSELNLSSLELGDSALYFCASSGDLSSYNEQFFGPGTRLTVL.